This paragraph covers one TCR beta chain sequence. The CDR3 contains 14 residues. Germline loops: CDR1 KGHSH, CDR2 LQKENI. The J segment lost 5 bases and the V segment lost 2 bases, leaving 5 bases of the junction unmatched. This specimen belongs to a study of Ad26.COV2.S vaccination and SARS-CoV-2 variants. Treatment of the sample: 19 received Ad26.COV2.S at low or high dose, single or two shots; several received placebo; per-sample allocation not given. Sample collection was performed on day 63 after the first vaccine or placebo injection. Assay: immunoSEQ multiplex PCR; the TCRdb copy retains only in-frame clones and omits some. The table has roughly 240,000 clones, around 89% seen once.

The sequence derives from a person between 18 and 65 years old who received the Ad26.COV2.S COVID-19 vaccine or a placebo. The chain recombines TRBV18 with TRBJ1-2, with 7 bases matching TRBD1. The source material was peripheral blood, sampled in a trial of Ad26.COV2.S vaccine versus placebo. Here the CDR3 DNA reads TGTGCCAGCTCACCAGGGACAGACCCTTATGGCTACACCTTC. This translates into CASSPGTDPYGYTF.